The 24 T cell receptor beta chains below all came from one sample that was sequenced in a study of T cells in Graves' hyperthyroidism and ophthalmopathy. TCR beta CDR3 sequences were amplified from RNA transcripts. A first-round RT-PCR of the TCR CDR3 used the HTBI primer set. TCRdb recomputed calls from the multiplex PCR reads with MiXCR, one row per CDR3 protein. The sample includes about 530,000 distinct CDR3 sequences, 15% to 20% of them seen just once. The sequencing sample was made of blood. The receptors were sampled from a woman aged 18 to 35 with Graves' ophthalmopathy.

The chain links TRBV29-1 to TRBJ2-2, with TRBD1 matching 8 bases. The CDR3 is 14 residues long. Germline CDR1 reads SQVTM; CDR2 reads ANQGSEA. V gave up 4 bases and J gave up 4 bases; unmatched junction bases: 5. The chain's CDR3 is CSVGLQGATGELFF. The CDR3 DNA reads as TGCAGCGTTGGGTTGCAGGGGGCCACCGGGGAGCTGTTTTTT.

This clonotype was seen many times. The chain is built from TRBV30 and TRBJ2-1, with no clear D. Trimming took off 1 base at V and 3 bases at J, with 4 bases between the two ends. In germline, CDR1 is GTSNPN, CDR2 SVGIG (reference sequence). CDR3 length equals 12 residues. DNA of the CDR3: TGTGCCTGGAGTGGGCTCTACAATGAGCAGTTCTTC. Amino acids: CAWSGLYNEQFF.

This clonotype was detected many times. V and J are TRBV20-1 and TRBJ1-1; tentative D call: TRBD1 (5 bases). CDR3 length: 14 amino acids. The V end was cut by 5 bases, the J end by 5 bases, with 18 bases between. Germline V CDR1 and CDR2: DFQATT, SNEGSKA (reference sequence). The CDR3 sequence is CSAERRGARTEAFF. The CDR3 DNA reads TGCAGTGCTGAACGGAGAGGGGCGCGGACTGAAGCTTTCTTT.

The chain couples TRBV5-1 to TRBJ2-1, with no clear D. This CDR3 has 16 amino acids. Trimming pared 2 bases from V and 6 bases from J, leaving 18 bases between. The germline CDR1 and CDR2 sequences are SGHRS and YFSETQ. The CDR3 is CASSLNRKSIGNEQFF. The DNA for the CDR3 is TGCGCCAGCAGCTTAAATCGGAAAAGTATCGGCAATGAGCAGTTCTTC.

A few counts support this clonotype. The J gene is TRBJ1-6, the V gene TRBV7-8; D remains ambiguous. Germline loops: CDR1 SGHVS, CDR2 FQNEAQ. This CDR3 contains 15 residues. The V and J ends lost 4 bases and 0 bases respectively, with 7 bases between them. The CDR3 region has the DNA TGTGCCAGCAGCTACGATAGCTCCTATAATTCACCCCTCCACTTT. Amino acid sequence: CASSYDSSYNSPLHF.

This clonotype was detected ten times or more. This chain connects TRBV30 to TRBJ1-5; D gene unclear. Between the trimmed V and J ends, which lost 2 bases and 3 bases, there was a span of 11 bases. From germline, CDR1 is GTSNPN and CDR2 SVGIG (reference sequence). The CDR3 runs 14 residues. Here the CDR3 reads CAWSFEGTNQPQHF. The CDR3 DNA sequence: TGTGCCTGGAGTTTCGAGGGCACCAATCAGCCCCAGCATTTT.

This clonotype was counted a few times. This chain uses TRBV6-2 or TRBV6-3 with TRBJ2-3; 7 bases are shared with TRBD2. Per germline, CDR1 MNHEY and CDR2 SVGEGT. The junction had 6 bases not matched to a gene; V was cut back by 0 bases and J by 9 bases. CDR3 length: 14 amino acids. This chain's CDR3 is CASSYSSLGRTQYF. In DNA, the CDR3 is TGTGCCAGCAGTTACTCGAGTCTCGGGAGGACGCAGTATTTT.

This clonotype was seen a few times. The chain has TRBV7-9 and TRBJ1-4; tentative D call: TRBD1 (6 bases). Germline CDR1 reads SEHNR; CDR2 reads FQNEAQ (reference sequence). Trimming removed 5 bases at V and 4 bases at J, with 14 bases between. The length of the CDR3 is 15 residues. CDR3 in amino acids: CASSERTGFNEKLFF. The CDR3 DNA is TGTGCCAGCAGCGAACGAACAGGGTTTAATGAAAAACTGTTTTTT. The full variable domain, its missing parts supplied by reference TRBV7-9 and TRBJ1-4, is DTGVSQNPRHKITKRGQNVTFRCDPISEHNRLYWYRQTLGQGPEFLTYFQNEAQLEKSRLLSDRFSAERPKGSFSTLEIQRTEQGDSAMYLCASSERTGFNEKLFFGSGTQLSVL.

At least ten counts were recorded for this clonotype. V gene TRBV27 combines with J gene TRBJ1-5; possible D gene TRBD1, 6 bases. The CDR3 runs to 15 residues. Germline V gives CDR1 MNHEY, CDR2 SMNVEV (reference sequence). The V gene lost 6 bases and the J gene lost 4 bases, with 16 bases spanning the gap. The CDR3 DNA reads TGTGCCAGCAGCCTCAGGGGACCCTATAATCAGCCCCAGCATTTT. Amino acid sequence: CASSLRGPYNQPQHF.

This clonotype was observed at least ten times. The chain joins TRBV11-1 to TRBJ2-5; D is unresolved. The CDR3 consists of 13 residues. Trimming cost V 3 bases and J 2 bases, with 7 bases left between them. Germline-derived CDR1 and CDR2 are SGHAT and FQDESV (reference sequence). This chain's CDR3 is CASSFADQETQYF. The CDR3, as DNA: TGTGCCAGCAGCTTCGCCGATCAAGAGACCCAGTACTTC.

Ten or more counts support this clonotype. This chain uses TRBV28 with TRBJ1-5; D call uncertain. The CDR3 is 15 residues long. Germline loops: CDR1 MDHEN, CDR2 SYDVKM. Trimming left V 6 bases short and J 3 bases short, with 15 bases between. CDR3 residues: CASSPRQGNNQPQHF. The CDR3, as DNA: TGTGCCAGCAGCCCGAGGCAAGGGAACAATCAGCCCCAGCATTTT.

Ten or more counts support this clonotype. This chain's CDR3 is CASSESGGYETQYF. For the CDR3, the DNA is TGTGCCAGCAGTGAATCAGGGGGGTATGAGACCCAGTACTTC. J is TRBJ2-5 and V is TRBV6-1, with a weak D call TRBD1 (7 bases). The CDR3 contains 14 residues. Trimming shortened V by 2 bases and J by 5 bases, and 12 bases separated the two germline ends. Looked up from germline, CDR1 is MNHNS and CDR2 is SASEGT.

There are many counts of this clonotype. The chain recombines TRBV18 with TRBJ1-1; D is unresolved. Germline CDR1 is KGHSH and CDR2 is LQKENI. V lost 4 bases and J lost 1, with 7 bases in between. The CDR3 runs to 13 residues. The CDR3 DNA sequence: TGTGCCAGCTCACAGGCCGAGAACACTGAAGCTTTCTTT. Translation gives CASSQAENTEAFF.

This clonotype was seen repeatedly, ten times or more. The J gene is TRBJ2-7, the V gene TRBV4-2, with 7 bases fitting TRBD2. V was pared by 1 base and J by 5 bases, with 8 bases of the junction left unmatched. The germline V gene has CDR1 LGHNA and CDR2 YNFKEQ. This CDR3 has 15 residues. For the CDR3, the DNA is TGTGCCAGCAGCCAAGTGGGCGGGGGAATAAACGAGCAGTACTTC. Protein sequence: CASSQVGGGINEQYF.

This clonotype was detected only a few times. This rearrangement joins TRBV7-2 to TRBJ1-2; no firm D call. Germline assignment: CDR1 SGHTA and CDR2 FQGNSA. Trimming took 5 bases from V and 8 from J, leaving 15 bases between them. The CDR3 runs to 13 residues. The CDR3 region has the DNA TGTGCCAGCAGCCCCACCTGGGCGGACGGCTACACCTTC. Translated: CASSPTWADGYTF.

This clonotype occurred a few times. J is TRBJ1-4 and V is TRBV9, with 7 bases matching TRBD1. The J segment lost 5 bases and the V segment lost 4 bases, leaving 8 bases of the junction unmatched. CDR1 and CDR2 (germline): SGDLS, YYNGEE. This CDR3 region has 15 residues. The DNA for the CDR3 is TGTGCCAGCAGCAAGGCGACAGGGCACAATGAAAAACTGTTTTTT. It encodes CASSKATGHNEKLFF.

This clonotype was detected only a few times. V and J are TRBV9 and TRBJ2-1, with TRBD1 identical over 11 bases. Germline V gives CDR1 SGDLS, CDR2 YYNGEE. The V gene end was trimmed by 3 bases and the J gene end by 1 base; junction bases not matched to a gene: 3. The CDR3 has 16 amino acids. The CDR3, as DNA: TGTGCCAGCAGCGATGGACAGGGGGCATCCTACAATGAGCAGTTCTTC. Its translation: CASSDGQGASYNEQFF.

This clonotype was counted many times. This chain connects TRBV7-9 to TRBJ2-5; 12 positions agree with TRBD2. Germline-derived CDR1 and CDR2 are SEHNR and FQNEAQ (reference sequence). Trimming at V came to 3 bases and at J to 1 base, leaving 6 bases not matched to a gene. CDR3 length: 17 amino acids. Here the CDR3 reads CASSFPATSGSQETQYF. In DNA, the CDR3 is TGTGCCAGCAGCTTCCCGGCGACTAGCGGGAGCCAAGAGACCCAGTACTTC.

This clonotype was counted many times. The chain employs TRBV7-8 and TRBJ2-1; 10 bases line up with TRBD2. Germline CDR1 and CDR2: SGHVS and FQNEAQ. Trimming cost V 6 bases and J 1 base; bases outside gene matches: 6. This CDR3 has 16 amino acids. The CDR3 bases are TGTGCCAGCAGACCTAGCGGGAGCGGGTCCTACAATGAGCAGTTCTTC. Its protein is CASRPSGSGSYNEQFF.

Many counts were recorded for this clonotype. This chain links TRBV6-1 with TRBJ1-5; D possibly corresponds to TRBD1 (6 bases). This CDR3 contains 15 residues. Trimming cost V 3 bases and J 3 bases, with 12 bases left between them. Germline values: CDR1 MNHNS, CDR2 SASEGT. The DNA of the CDR3 is TGTGCCAGCAGTGATACAGGGTCAGACAATCAGCCCCAGCATTTT. Translating it yields CASSDTGSDNQPQHF.

This clonotype was recorded once. The rearrangement joins TRBV4-2 to TRBJ2-2; D might be TRBD2 (5 bases). The CDR3 totals 16 residues. CDR1 and CDR2 (germline): LGHNA, YNFKEQ. V lost 7 bases, J lost 2 bases, and 17 bases lay in between. The DNA for the CDR3 is TGTGCCAGCACCGACCAGGCTAGCACCAACACCGGGGAGCTGTTTTTT. It codes for CASTDQASTNTGELFF.

This clonotype came up a few times. The V gene is TRBV6-1, the J gene TRBJ2-6, with 9 nucleotides matching TRBD2. The germline V gene encodes CDR1 MNHNS and CDR2 SASEGT. V was clipped by 6 bases and J by 2 bases; unmatched bases: 5. The CDR3 length is 16 residues. CDR3 sequence reads: CASRERTSAGANVLTF. The CDR3 coding sequence is TGTGCCAGCAGAGAGAGGACTAGCGCTGGGGCCAACGTCCTGACTTTC.

This sequence joins TRBV19 and TRBJ1-2, with D possibly being TRBD1 (5 bases). Germline V gene lookup returns CDR1 LNHDA and CDR2 SQIVND (reference sequence). The CDR3 covers 14 residues. The V and J ends lost 4 bases and 8 bases respectively, with 17 bases between them. CDR3 DNA sequence: TGTGCCAGTAGTAGGGACCAGTTGACGTTCGGCTACACCTTC. Encoded protein: CASSRDQLTFGYTF.

The chain couples TRBV13 to TRBJ2-3; 14 nucleotides agree with TRBD2. This CDR3 has 17 amino acids. V was clipped by 5 bases and J by 4 bases; unmatched bases: 8. Germline V gives CDR1 PRHDT, CDR2 FYEKMQ (reference sequence). The DNA of the CDR3 is TGTGCCAGCAGCACGGGACTAGCGGGAGTCTTTTCAGATACGCAGTATTTT. It specifies CASSTGLAGVFSDTQYF.